This TCR beta chain was sequenced during a study of blood T cell repertoires in COVID-19. Individuals drawn from about 26 US areas were roughly 18 to 95 years old. Per the study methods: Researchers report that nucleated cell counts were estimated from reference gene primer amplification. The table came from immunoSEQ multiplex PCR; TCRdb's copy has only in-frame clones and leaves some out. Clone size and the V and J calls come from that table; the DNA yielded D and trimming. Among a few hundred thousand clones listed, about nine tenths were seen once. Germline lookup yields CDR1 LNHDA and CDR2 SQIVND (reference sequence). V shed 0 bases and J 2 bases; nucleotides not matched to a gene: 2. The CDR3 spans 16 residues.

This TCR was sampled from a man aged 40-55 years who had recovered from COVID-19. The source material was PBMCs or T cells enriched from blood (not recorded which). The chain recombines TRBV19 with TRBJ2-1; 9 bases line up with TRBD1. For the CDR3, the DNA is TGTGCCAGTAGTATAGAATACAGGGGGCCCTACAATGAGCAGTTCTTC. Translated: CASSIEYRGPYNEQFF.